The source of this T cell receptor (beta chain) is a study of beta chain features in type 1 diabetes. Notes on the study in general: All four CD4+ subsets of Type 1 diabetes patients contained TCRB CDR3s that were moderately but significantly shorter.

The sequenced template was cDNA made from the entire isolated RNA. The data were produced by immunoSEQ multiplex PCR, yet TCRdb's version contains in-frame clones alone and is incomplete. The sample contains 310,000 or so clones, around 9.3% of which appear only once. This clone was picked up a small number of times. Its antigen is as yet unknown. This clonotype originated in a man aged 30-40 years with type 1 diabetes. Material: central memory CD4+ T cells from blood.

The CDR3 loop reads CASSVQEATNEKLFF. The CDR3 DNA follows: TGTGCCAGCAGCGTACAGGAGGCAACTAATGAAAAACTGTTTTTT. This chain uses TRBV7-2 with TRBJ1-4; D perhaps matches TRBD1 (5 bases). CDR3 size: 15 residues. The V end lost 5 bases, the J end lost 0 bases, and 10 bases lay between the germline ends. Germline CDR1 is SGHTA and CDR2 is FQGNSA.